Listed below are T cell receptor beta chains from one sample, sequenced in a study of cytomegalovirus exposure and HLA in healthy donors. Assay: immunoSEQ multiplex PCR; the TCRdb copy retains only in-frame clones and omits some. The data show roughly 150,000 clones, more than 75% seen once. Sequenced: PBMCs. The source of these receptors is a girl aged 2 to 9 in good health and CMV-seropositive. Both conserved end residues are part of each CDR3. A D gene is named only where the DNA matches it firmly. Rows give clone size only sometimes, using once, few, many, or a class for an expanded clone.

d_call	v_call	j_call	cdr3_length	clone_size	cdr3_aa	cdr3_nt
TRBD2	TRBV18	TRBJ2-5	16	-	CASSPSLAELQETQYF	TGTGCCAGCTCACCAAGCCTAGCGGAGCTTCAAGAGACCCAGTACTTC
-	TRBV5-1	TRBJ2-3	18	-	CASSLDGGNTRSTDTQYF	TGCGCCAGCAGCTTGGATGGCGGGAACACTAGATCCACAGATACGCAGTATTTT
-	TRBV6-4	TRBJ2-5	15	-	CASRREQKYQETQYF	TGTGCCAGCAGGAGGGAACAGAAGTACCAAGAGACCCAGTACTTC
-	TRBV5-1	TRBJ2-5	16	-	CASSFTQQEYWETQYF	TGCGCCAGCAGCTTCACTCAACAGGAGTACTGGGAGACCCAGTACTTC
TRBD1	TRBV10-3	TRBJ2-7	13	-	CAISESDRYEQYF	TGTGCCATCAGTGAGTCGGACAGGTACGAGCAGTACTTC
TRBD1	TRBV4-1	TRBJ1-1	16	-	CASSSLAGTANTEAFF	TGCGCCAGCAGCTCCCTGGCCGGGACAGCGAACACTGAAGCTTTCTTT
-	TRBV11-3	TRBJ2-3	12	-	CASSLAGEKQYF	TGTGCCAGCAGCTTAGCGGGAGAAAAGCAGTATTTT
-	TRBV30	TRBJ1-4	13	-	CAWSGGLDEKLFF	TGTGCCTGGAGTGGAGGGTTGGATGAAAAACTGTTTTTT
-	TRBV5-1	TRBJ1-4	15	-	CASSALGSWDEKLFF	TGCGCCAGCAGCGCCCTTGGGAGTTGGGATGAAAAACTGTTTTTT
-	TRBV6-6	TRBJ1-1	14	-	CASSLYREGTEAFF	TGTGCCAGCAGCTTATACAGGGAAGGCACTGAAGCTTTCTTT
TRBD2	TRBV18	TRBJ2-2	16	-	CASSPGAGESGGELFF	TGTGCCAGCTCACCAGGAGCGGGAGAGTCGGGCGGGGAGCTGTTTTTT
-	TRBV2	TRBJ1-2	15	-	CASWKRVYGNYGYTF	TGTGCCAGCTGGAAACGGGTGTACGGAAACTATGGCTACACCTTC
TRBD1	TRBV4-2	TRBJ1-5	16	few	CASSQTSGQGEKPQHF	TGTGCCAGCAGCCAAACCTCCGGACAGGGGGAGAAGCCCCAGCATTTT
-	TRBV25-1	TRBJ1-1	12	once	CASSEGHLSAFF	TGTGCCAGCAGTGAGGGACATCTTTCAGCTTTCTTT
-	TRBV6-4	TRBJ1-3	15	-	CASSDSEGAGNTIYF	TGTGCCAGCAGTGACTCGGAAGGGGCTGGAAACACCATATATTTT
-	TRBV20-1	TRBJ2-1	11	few	CSAREFGEQFF	TGCAGTGCTAGAGAGTTCGGTGAGCAGTTCTTC
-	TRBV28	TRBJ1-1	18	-	CASSLFSWQGFQNTEAFF	TGTGCCAGCAGTTTATTCAGCTGGCAGGGATTTCAGAACACTGAAGCTTTCTTT
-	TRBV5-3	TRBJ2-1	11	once	CARSIRNEQFF	TGTGCCAGAAGCATCAGAAATGAGCAGTTCTTC
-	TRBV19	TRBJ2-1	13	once	CASSFRLYNEQFF	TGTGCCAGTAGTTTCCGACTATACAATGAGCAGTTCTTC
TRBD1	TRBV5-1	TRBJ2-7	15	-	CASSLEGTAAYEQYF	TGCGCCAGCAGCTTGGAGGGGACAGCAGCCTACGAGCAGTACTTC
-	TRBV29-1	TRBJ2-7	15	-	CSVPDRSRGPYEQYF	TGCAGCGTACCCGATCGTTCGCGGGGCCCCTACGAGCAGTACTTC
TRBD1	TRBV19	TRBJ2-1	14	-	CASSSLDRDNEQFF	TGTGCCAGTAGTTCACTAGACAGGGACAATGAGCAGTTCTTC
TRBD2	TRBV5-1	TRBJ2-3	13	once	CASSSGSPDTQYF	TGCGCCAGCTCTAGCGGGAGTCCAGATACGCAGTATTTT
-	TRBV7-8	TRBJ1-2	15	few	CASSLGAGLLYGYTF	TGTGCCAGCAGCTTAGGGGCAGGCCTCCTTTATGGCTACACCTTC
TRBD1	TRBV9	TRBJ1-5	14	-	CASSVGGQDQPQHF	TGTGCCAGCAGCGTAGGAGGACAGGATCAGCCCCAGCATTTT
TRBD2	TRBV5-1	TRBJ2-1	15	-	CASSLSRGSGNEQFF	TGCGCCAGCAGCTTGAGTCGCGGGAGCGGCAATGAGCAGTTCTTC
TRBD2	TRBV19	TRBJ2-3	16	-	CASRWGGTSGADTQYF	TGTGCCAGTAGATGGGGCGGGACTAGCGGAGCAGATACGCAGTATTTT
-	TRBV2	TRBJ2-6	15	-	CASSGGETGANVLTF	TGTGCCAGCAGTGGGGGGGAAACTGGGGCCAACGTCCTGACTTTC
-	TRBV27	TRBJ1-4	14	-	CASSPPGWEEKLFF	TGTGCCAGCAGCCCTCCCGGCTGGGAGGAAAAACTGTTTTTT
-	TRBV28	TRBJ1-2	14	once	CASSLTGLDYGYTF	TGTGCCAGCAGTTTAACCGGACTGGACTATGGCTACACCTTC
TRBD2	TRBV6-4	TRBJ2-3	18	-	CASSARLAGGPVTDTQYF	TGTGCCAGCAGTGCGAGGCTAGCGGGGGGCCCCGTTACAGATACGCAGTATTTT
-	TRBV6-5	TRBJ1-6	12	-	CASSQGNSPLHF	TGTGCCAGCTCCCAGGGTAACTCACCCCTCCACTTT
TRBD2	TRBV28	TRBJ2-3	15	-	CASSFGTSDTDTQYF	TGTGCCAGCAGTTTTGGGACTAGCGACACAGATACGCAGTATTTT
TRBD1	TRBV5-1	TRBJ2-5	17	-	CASSLGQGDMRRETQYF	TGCGCCAGCAGCCTAGGACAGGGGGATATGAGGAGGGAGACCCAGTACTTC
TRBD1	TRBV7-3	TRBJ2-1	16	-	CASSRIAGQGYNEQFF	TGTGCCAGCAGCCGTATTGCGGGACAGGGGTACAATGAGCAGTTCTTC
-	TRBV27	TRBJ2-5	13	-	CASSSNIQETQYF	TGTGCCAGCAGTTCGAACATTCAAGAGACCCAGTACTTC
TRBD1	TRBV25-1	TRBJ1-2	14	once	CASSSDRGDYGYTF	TGTGCCAGCAGTTCGGACAGGGGGGACTATGGCTACACCTTC
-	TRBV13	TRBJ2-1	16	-	CASSLIGNRAYNEQFF	TGTGCCAGCAGCTTAATCGGTAACAGAGCTTACAATGAGCAGTTCTTC
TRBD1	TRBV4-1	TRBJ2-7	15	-	CASSQGSNRGYEQYF	TGCGCCAGCAGCCAAGGATCGAACAGGGGCTACGAGCAGTACTTC
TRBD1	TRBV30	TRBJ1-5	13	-	CAWNQGGNQPQHF	TGTGCCTGGAATCAGGGGGGCAATCAGCCCCAGCATTTT
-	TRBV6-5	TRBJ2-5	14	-	CASSYQGAPETQYF	TGTGCCAGCAGTTACCAAGGGGCCCCCGAGACCCAGTACTTC
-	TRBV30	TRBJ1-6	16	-	CAWSVQIKRDNSPLHF	TGTGCCTGGAGTGTACAAATTAAGAGGGATAATTCACCCCTCCACTTT
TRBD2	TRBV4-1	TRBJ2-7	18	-	CASSHPADLAGGFYEQYF	TGCGCCAGCAGCCATCCTGCGGACCTAGCGGGAGGGTTCTACGAGCAGTACTTC
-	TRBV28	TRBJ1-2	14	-	CASSLSTALYGYTF	TGTGCCAGCAGTTTATCTACAGCTCTCTATGGCTACACCTTC
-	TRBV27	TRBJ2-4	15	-	CASSLSRGSGNIQYF	TGTGCCAGCAGTTTATCGAGAGGATCCGGAAACATTCAGTACTTC
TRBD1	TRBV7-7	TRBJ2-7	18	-	CASSSRGLGEANSYEQYF	TGTGCTAGCAGCTCCAGGGGGCTCGGGGAAGCGAATTCCTACGAGCAGTACTTC
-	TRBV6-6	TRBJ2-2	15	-	CASRVPSGNTGELFF	TGTGCCAGCAGGGTTCCCAGCGGGAACACCGGGGAGCTGTTTTTT
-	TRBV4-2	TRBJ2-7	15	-	CASSQALGHSYEQYF	TGTGCCAGCAGCCAAGCACTAGGCCACTCCTACGAGCAGTACTTC
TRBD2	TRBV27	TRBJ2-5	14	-	CASSWAGGQETQYF	TGTGCCAGCAGTTGGGCGGGGGGCCAAGAGACCCAGTACTTC
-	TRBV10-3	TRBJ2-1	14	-	CAISETRQYNEQFF	TGTGCCATCAGTGAGACGCGACAATACAATGAGCAGTTCTTC
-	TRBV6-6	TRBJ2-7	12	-	CASSPWGDEQYF	TGTGCCAGCAGCCCCTGGGGGGACGAGCAGTACTTC
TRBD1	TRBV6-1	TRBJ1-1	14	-	CASSDRGGGTEAFF	TGTGCCAGCAGCGACAGGGGTGGGGGAACTGAAGCTTTCTTT
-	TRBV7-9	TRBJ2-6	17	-	CASSLVSVSSGANVLTF	TGTGCCAGCAGCTTAGTATCGGTTAGCTCTGGGGCCAACGTCCTGACTTTC
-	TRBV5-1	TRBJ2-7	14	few	CASSSGPLTYEQYF	TGCGCCAGCAGCTCCGGTCCCCTAACTTACGAGCAGTACTTC
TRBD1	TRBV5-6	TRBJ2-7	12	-	CASSPGQGEQYF	TGTGCCAGCAGCCCCGGACAGGGCGAGCAGTACTTC